This entry features one T cell receptor beta chain sequence. The data were obtained in a study of blood T cell repertoires in COVID-19. About the research overall: From T cells, B-cell-depleted T cells, or PBMCs came the material, which was cDNA or gDNA.

This table comes from immunoSEQ multiplex PCR, and its TCRdb copy is limited to in-frame clones, with some not included. The sample contains 90,000 or so clones, 86% of which appear only once. Germline values: CDR1 PRHDT, CDR2 FYEKMQ (reference sequence). The CDR3 is made up of 16 amino acids. V lost 5 bases to trimming and J lost 4 bases, with 19 bases between them. The genes are TRBV13 and TRBJ2-3, with D possibly being TRBD1 (6 bases). Sequenced sample: peripheral blood. The TCR comes from a man aged 45-60 years with active COVID-19. CDR3 region: CASSQTGQQESDTQYF. Here the CDR3 DNA reads TGTGCCAGCAGCCAAACAGGACAGCAAGAATCAGATACGCAGTATTTT. The complete variable domain, with remaining parts taken from reference TRBV13 and TRBJ2-3, reads AAGVIQSPRHLIKEKRETATLKCYPIPRHDTVYWYQQGPGQDPQFLISFYEKMQSDKGSIPDRFSAQQFSDYHSELNMSSLELGDSALYFCASSQTGQQESDTQYFGPGTRLTVL.